The sample holds many counts of the clone carrying this TCR beta chain. TCRdb recomputed calls from the 5' RACE reads with MiXCR, one row per CDR3 protein. The sample holds 46,000 or so distinct CDR3 sequences, 5% to 8% seen once. These data are taken from a study of T cells after yellow fever vaccination. From germline, CDR1 is SGHKS and CDR2 YYEKEE (reference sequence). This CDR3 has 16 amino acids. V gave up 0 bases and J gave up 5 bases; unmatched junction bases: 6. This TCR derives from a man younger than 45 who received the YFV17D yellow fever vaccine. The sequenced sample was PBMCs, either bulk or a sorted T-cell subset (CD4+, CD8+, memory, or dextramer-sorted; not recorded which), obtained 45 days after the yellow fever booster vaccination. The chain couples TRBV5-5 to TRBJ2-1; TRBD1 matches 9 bases. The CDR3: CASSLVVTGGNNEQFF. CDR3 DNA sequence: TGTGCCAGCAGCTTGGTGGTGACAGGGGGAAACAATGAGCAGTTCTTC.